This T cell receptor beta chain was identified during a study of regulatory T cells in long-lasting Graves disease (dated by TCRdb to about 2021). About the full investigation: To count as having persistent Graves' disease, a patient had to have received antithyroid drug treatment for over 5 years with TSH receptor autoantibodies remaining persistently positive. Peripheral blood TCR sequencing and RNA sequencing compared persistent Graves' disease patients with newly diagnosed Graves' disease patients. The study was registered as a clinical trial and conducted in China. In the clinical cohort, patients with persistent Graves' disease had used antithyroid drugs for an average of about 10.3 years. TCR sequencing covered about 13 persistent and 20 newly diagnosed Graves' disease patients, 33 samples in total.

The time point label for this specimen denotes: persistent/refractory GD, antithyroid drugs over 5 years with positive TRAb. For both TCR sequencing and RNA sequencing, RNA was extracted from PBMCs in TRIzol. Graves' disease was diagnosed according to American Thyroid Association guidelines. Recruitment of patients was carried out at an endocrinology department in Xi'an, China. From each patient, around 9 milliliters of peripheral blood was collected into an EDTA anticoagulant tube. Ficoll Paque Plus density gradient separation was used to isolate PBMCs, and no further T cell sorting was performed. An Agilent 2100 Bioanalyzer and agarose gel were used to check RNA quality, while a NanoDrop 2000 measured RNA concentration. As for this clonotype: Its antigen remains unidentified. Since a much larger clone is just one base distant, this may be a read error.

Broad study findings and their caveats: Preferential use of TRBV28, TRBJ1-2 and TRBJ2-5 was observed in persistent disease, whereas TRBV20-1 and TRBJ2-1 were favored in newly diagnosed disease. Peripheral blood alone was examined, since thyroid tissue, which constituted the primary lesion, could not be accessed. More public clonotypes were shared among persistent patients (about 2,800) than among newly diagnosed patients (966). Persistent Graves' disease patients showed lower TCR Shannon entropy and fewer highly expanded clones than newly diagnosed patients, suggesting clonal expansion. The authors noted that the small sample size was a limitation that may lower accuracy. Only the TCR beta chain was sequenced and analyzed.

Libraries were constructed by multiplex PCR. The sample was run on an Illumina HiSeq 4000. CDR3 regions were amplified by Arm-PCR with iRepertoire HTBI primers to construct TCR beta libraries. PCR products were gel purified before sequencing. As for how the authors treated the data: A total of fewer than 70 TRBV and 14 TRBJ segments were identified across samples and were used for gene usage analysis of CDR3 amino acid clonotypes. Filtered high-quality paired reads were merged into contigs using COPE and FqMerger. BLAST was used to align contigs to IMGT TRBV, TRBD and TRBJ reference genes, and CDR3 was defined according to IMGT. Any clonotype with a frequency above 0.1% was classified as a highly expanded clone. Shannon entropy was used to measure repertoire diversity, and the Gini coefficient was used to measure V-J evenness. Clonotypes shared by more than one individual were considered public. TCRdb trimmed public reads at Q25 via fastp, called clones via MiXCR and kept in-frame beta chains. Each entry is one CDR3 protein sequence, shown with its most common DNA and genes. The authors' filters were not applied to this entry. The sample profile shows fewer than 450,000 distinct CDR3 sequences; less than 25% of them were found once. Of the sample, less than 25% falls within the top ten clones.

The germline V gene supplies CDR1 MNHEY and CDR2 SVGAGI. The CDR3, from cysteine to phenylalanine, totals 14 residues. Here the CDR3 DNA is all that survives: 42 bases in frame from base 1. The chain employs TRBV6-5 and TRBJ2-2; perhaps TRBD2 is the D gene, with 5 bases matching. The TCR originated in a female donor with Graves disease. This specimen was peripheral blood mononuclear cells (PBMCs), taken when the disease was refractory, from a patient treated with antithyroid drugs. The DNA reads TGTGCCAGCAGTTACTCGATTCCGACCGGGGAGCTGGTTTTT. The encoded protein is CASSYSIPTGELVF.